This T cell receptor (beta chain) was sequenced in a study of blood T cell repertoires in COVID-19 (TCRdb year 2020). Study-level background: Samples from collaborators originated in the United States, Italy and Spain and spanned both the acute and convalescent phases of COVID-19. The prospective study material was composed of cDNA or gDNA derived from T cells, B-cell-depleted T cells, or PBMCs. A de-identified subject ID, COVID-19 status, age in years and sex were almost always included in the sample metadata. The repertoires were made available in a free public database intended to serve as a resource for research on the immune response to SARS-CoV-2. Where HLA class I and class II types were available, the types were taken from metadata supplied by the sample provider, not from assay-based typing. Subjects who had been exposed to COVID-19, were actively infected with it, or had recovered from it provided the deeply sampled blood TCRbeta repertoires that made up the dataset. Samples came from the ongoing ImmuneRACE study (first 160 participants) plus 1,254 subjects from 6 global collaborators. On the study overall, not on this receptor specifically: How much clinical and demographic metadata was included differed by source and by participant, and the metadata was provided uncurated.

At one collaborating source in Seattle, patients were enrolled during active infection and were followed longitudinally through the course of disease. Collaborating institutions collected whole blood in K2EDTA tubes following their own protocols. Collaborator samples were shipped for TCRbeta analysis as frozen whole blood, isolated PBMCs, or DNA extracted from either sample type. Comment on this clone: Its antigen is currently not known. The record has no base qualities; no much larger clone is one base away.

According to the germline V gene (reference sequence), CDR1 reads MNHEY and CDR2 reads SMNVEV. V loses 6 bases at its end and J loses 3 bases; junction bases beyond the gene matches: 9. The CDR3 numbers 15 residues from cysteine through phenylalanine. Just CDR3 DNA is preserved here, 45 bases in frame from base 1. TCRbeta CDR3 regions were amplified from genomic DNA using the immunoSEQ Assay, a bias-controlled multiplex PCR. On the authors' methods: Nucleated cell counts per sample were estimated from amplification of reference gene primers within the assay. To quantify the absolute abundance of each unique TCRbeta CDR3 rearrangement, sequence reads were collapsed and filtered. Productive Simpson clonality was computed per sample as the square root of Simpson's diversity index over productive rearrangements. Imported from immuneACCESS, the table was reduced by TCRdb to in-frame sequences with V and J called. These copies leave out some clones; in studies compared against another copy, an unresolved V gene accounts for under half, and the cause of the remainder is not known. The V and J calls and clone size were taken over from that table, and D and trimming were inferred from the DNA. This sample comprises 150,000 to 200,000 clones, roughly 84% of them detected only once. The top ten clonotypes cover 15% to 20% of the sample.

The source material was peripheral blood. This TCR was recovered from a person aged 70 to 85 with COVID-19, enrolled during active disease. The chain joins TRBV27 to TRBJ2-7; the junction holds 9 bases that match TRBD2. This receptor has the CDR3 CASRLSSGEHYEQYF. The DNA is as follows: TGTGCCAGCAGACTCTCTAGCGGGGAGCACTACGAGCAGTACTTC.